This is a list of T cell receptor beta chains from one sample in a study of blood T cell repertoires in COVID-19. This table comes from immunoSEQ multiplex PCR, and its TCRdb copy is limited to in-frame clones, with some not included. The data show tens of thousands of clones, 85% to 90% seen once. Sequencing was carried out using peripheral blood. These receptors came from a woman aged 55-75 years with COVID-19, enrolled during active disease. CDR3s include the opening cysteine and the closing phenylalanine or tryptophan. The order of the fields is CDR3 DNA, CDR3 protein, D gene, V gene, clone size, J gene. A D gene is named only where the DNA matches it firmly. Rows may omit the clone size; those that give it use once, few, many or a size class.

TGCGCCAGCAGCCAAGTAGCTAGCGGGAGGGTCGCAGATACGCAGTATTTT CASSQVASGRVADTQYF TRBD2 TRBV4-1 NA TRBJ2-3
TGTGCCAGCAGCTTCCCCGGACAGACATTATACGAGCAGTACTTC CASSFPGQTLYEQYF NA TRBV7-9 NA TRBJ2-7
TGTGCCAGTAGGTTACAGGGGAGCAACACTGAAGCTTTCTTT CASRLQGSNTEAFF TRBD1 TRBV19 NA TRBJ1-1
TGTGCCAGCAGTTTATCGCCGGCGGGACAGGGTTTCGAGACCCAGTACTTC CASSLSPAGQGFETQYF TRBD1 TRBV27 NA TRBJ2-5
TGTGCCAGCAGCGCCGACAGGGGGTGGGGTAGCAATGAGCAGTTCTTC CASSADRGWGSNEQFF TRBD1 TRBV9 NA TRBJ2-1
TGTGCCAGCAGGGACCAAGGTGCTAGGACATACAATGAGCAGTTCTTC CASRDQGARTYNEQFF NA TRBV2 NA TRBJ2-1
TGTGCCAGCAGCTTGAACAGGGGAGCTAACTATGGCTACACCTTC CASSLNRGANYGYTF TRBD1 TRBV7-9 NA TRBJ1-2
TGTGCCAGCAGTCCTGGACTAGCGGGAGTCCGGCAGTTCTTC CASSPGLAGVRQFF TRBD2 TRBV2 NA TRBJ2-1
TGTGCCAGCAGCCAAGGGCCCGACTCTTCCTACGAGCAGTACTTC CASSQGPDSSYEQYF NA TRBV4-2 once TRBJ2-7
TGTGCCAGTAGTACGTTAGCGGCGGGGGGCTACGAGCAGTACTTC CASSTLAAGGYEQYF TRBD2 TRBV19 NA TRBJ2-7
TGTGCCAGCAGCTTGCTGGGCCCGAACACCGGGGAGCTGTTTTTT CASSLLGPNTGELFF NA TRBV5-6 NA TRBJ2-2
TGCGCCAGCAGCTTGGCTCAGGGGACCCACGAGCAGTACTTC CASSLAQGTHEQYF NA TRBV5-1 NA TRBJ2-7
TGTGCCTGGAGTGTCCTTCCCTTAGGGGGACGCGTCAATGAGCAGTTCTTC CAWSVLPLGGRVNEQFF NA TRBV30 NA TRBJ2-1
TGTGCCAGCAGCTTAGTTGGGGGCGCCCCTAATGAAAAACTGTTTTTT CASSLVGGAPNEKLFF NA TRBV7-9 NA TRBJ1-4
TGTGCCAGCAGCCAGAGGACGGGACTAGCGGGCTATGAGCAGTTCTTC CASSQRTGLAGYEQFF TRBD2 TRBV3-1/TRBV3-2 NA TRBJ2-1
TGTGCCAGCAGCTTAGCGGAGGGGAGGCAGTACTTC CASSLAEGRQYF NA TRBV7-9 NA TRBJ2-7
TGTGCCAGCAGTGAAGGGGAGACACGCAATCAGCCCCAGCATTTT CASSEGETRNQPQHF NA TRBV6-1 NA TRBJ1-5
TGTGCCAGCAGCTTAAGCGGGGGGGCTAACACCGGGGAGCTGTTTTTT CASSLSGGANTGELFF TRBD2 TRBV13 NA TRBJ2-2
TGTGCCATCAGTGAGGGCTGGCAGGTTGCTTTCTTT CAISEGWQVAFF NA TRBV10-3 NA TRBJ1-1
TGTGCCAGCAGTTCTGGGCAGGGCGGCTTCTACGAGCAGTACTTC CASSSGQGGFYEQYF NA TRBV6-6 NA TRBJ2-7
TGTGCCTGGAGTGAAGGGGGGGACCCCTACGAGCAGTACTTC CAWSEGGDPYEQYF NA TRBV30 once TRBJ2-7
TGTGCCAGTATCCCCCCAGGGGGAAGCTACACCTTC CASIPPGGSYTF TRBD1 TRBV19 NA TRBJ1-2
TGTGCCAGCAGCGTAGGACAGGGGACCTACAATGAGCAGTTCTTC CASSVGQGTYNEQFF TRBD1 TRBV9 once TRBJ2-1
TGTGCCATCAGTGAGGGGTCCCCCAGGAGCACAGATACGCAGTATTTT CAISEGSPRSTDTQYF NA TRBV10-3 NA TRBJ2-3
TGTGCCAGCAGCCAAGACTTCCGGACAGGGGGGAACACTGAAGCTTTCTTT CASSQDFRTGGNTEAFF TRBD1 TRBV3-1/TRBV3-2 NA TRBJ1-1
TGTGCCAGCAGCTTAGGGTTACGGGACAATGAGCAGTTCTTC CASSLGLRDNEQFF NA TRBV7-9 NA TRBJ2-1
TGTGCCAGCAGCTTAGTGCTCGCTAGCGACGGCAATGAGCAGTTCTTC CASSLVLASDGNEQFF NA TRBV11-3 NA TRBJ2-1
TGCGCCAGCAGCCTAGTTATTAGCGGGGCCAACGTCCTGACTTTC CASSLVISGANVLTF NA TRBV4-1 once TRBJ2-6
TGTGCCAGCAGCCTGACACGTTATTCACCCCTCCACTTT CASSLTRYSPLHF NA TRBV14 NA TRBJ1-6
TGCAGCGCCGCGGCGAGCACTGAAGCTTTCTTT CSAAASTEAFF NA TRBV29-1 few TRBJ1-1
TGTGCCAGCAGCCCGAGGGCCGAGCGGGGTGAGACCCAGTACTTC CASSPRAERGETQYF TRBD2 TRBV11-2 NA TRBJ2-5